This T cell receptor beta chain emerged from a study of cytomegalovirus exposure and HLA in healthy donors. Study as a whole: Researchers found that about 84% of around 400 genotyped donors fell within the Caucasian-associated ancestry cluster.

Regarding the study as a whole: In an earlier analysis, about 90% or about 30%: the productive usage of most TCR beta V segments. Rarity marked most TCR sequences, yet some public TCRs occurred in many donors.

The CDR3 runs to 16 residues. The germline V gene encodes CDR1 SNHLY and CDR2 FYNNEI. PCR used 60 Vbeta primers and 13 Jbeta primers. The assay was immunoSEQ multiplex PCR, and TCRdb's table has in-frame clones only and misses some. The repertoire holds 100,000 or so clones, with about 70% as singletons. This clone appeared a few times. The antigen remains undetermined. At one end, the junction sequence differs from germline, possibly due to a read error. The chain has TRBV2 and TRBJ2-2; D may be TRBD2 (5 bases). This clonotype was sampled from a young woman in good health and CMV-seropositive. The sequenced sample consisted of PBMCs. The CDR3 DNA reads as TGTGCCAGCCGTGAGCGGTCCAGCGGGAACACCGGGGAGCTGTTTTTT. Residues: CASRERSSGNTGELFF. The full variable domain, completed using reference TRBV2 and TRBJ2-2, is EPEVTQTPSHQVTQMGQEVILRCVPISNHLYFYWYRQILGQKVEFLVSFYNNEISEKSEIFDDQFSVERPDGSNFTLKIRSTKLEDSAMYFCASRERSSGNTGELFFGEGSRLTVL.